This T cell receptor (beta chain) was captured by sequencing in a study of CD8+CD57+ T cells in acquired aplastic anemia. Sequenced patients had shown CD8+CD57+ cell expansion by flow cytometry. The CDR3 is 12 amino acids. Germline CDR1 reads SNHLY; CDR2 reads FYNNEI. Trimming at V came to 8 bases and at J to 6 bases, leaving 3 bases not matched to a gene. Template material for TCR beta VDJ and CDR3 profiling consisted of genomic DNA. Via MiXCR, TCRdb re-called the reads, giving one row per CDR3 protein. The sample has about 220,000 distinct CDR3 sequences, about 44% seen once. What was sequenced was sorted CD4+, CD8+, or CD8+CD57+ T cells (not recorded which) from PBMCs. The chain couples TRBV2 to TRBJ1-2; 10 nucleotides line up with TRBD1. The sequence was obtained from a human donor with aplastic anemia. The CDR3 region has the DNA TGTGCCAGCGACAGGGGGCGGGATGGCTACACCTTC. Amino acids: CASDRGRDGYTF.